Listed below are T cell receptor beta chains from one sample, sequenced in a study of T-cell memory formation after mild COVID-19. One entry per CDR3 protein, called by TCRdb with MiXCR from the 5' RACE reads. This sample has 410,000 or so distinct CDR3 sequences, with more than 20% found just once. The sequencing sample was made of PBMCs or a T cell subset sorted from them (not recorded which). These receptors all stem from an adult woman who had mild COVID-19 (a few samples of this study predate the infection). Cell type and time point are not known. Both conserved end residues are part of each CDR3. The D gene is left open where the match is weak. Size is omitted from some rows. Given values are once, few, many or a class for expanded clones.

V: TRBV18; J: TRBJ2-7; D: NA; size: many; DNA: TGTGCCAGCTCACCACCGGTTAGTCTGGCAGGGACCGAGTACGAGCAGTACTTC; CDR3: CASSPPVSLAGTEYEQYF
V: TRBV7-9; J: TRBJ2-5; D: NA; size: NA; DNA: TGTGCCAGCAGCCTCCGCAGGGGTTGGCAAGAGACCCAGTACTTC; CDR3: CASSLRRGWQETQYF
V: TRBV20-1; J: TRBJ2-7; D: NA; size: many; DNA: TGCAGTGCTACTAGAGGGGGTTTCTACGAGCAGTACTTC; CDR3: CSATRGGFYEQYF
V: TRBV7-2; J: TRBJ1-2; D: NA; size: NA; DNA: TGTGCCAGCAGCAACCCGCGTGAGATTAACTATGGCTACACCTTC; CDR3: CASSNPREINYGYTF
V: TRBV7-8; J: TRBJ1-1; D: NA; size: NA; DNA: TGTGCCAGCAGCATCCTGGACAGCATGAACACTGAAGCTTTCTTT; CDR3: CASSILDSMNTEAFF
V: TRBV10-3; J: TRBJ2-7; D: TRBD1; size: few; DNA: TGTGCCACCCACCTGGACAGGGACTACGAGCAGTACTTC; CDR3: CATHLDRDYEQYF
V: TRBV3-1; J: TRBJ2-7; D: NA; size: few; DNA: TGTGCCAGCAGCCAAGTCGGGCGGGGGCTGGAGCAGTACTTC; CDR3: CASSQVGRGLEQYF
V: TRBV7-8; J: TRBJ2-1; D: TRBD2; size: few; DNA: TGTGCCAGCAGCTTAGCGCGGCTAGCGGGAGTGAGTGAGCAGTTCTTC; CDR3: CASSLARLAGVSEQFF
V: TRBV3-2; J: TRBJ2-6; D: NA; size: NA; DNA: TGTGCCAGCAGCCAAGAGTGGGCCCCCTCTGGGGCCAACGTCCTGACTTTC; CDR3: CASSQEWAPSGANVLTF
V: TRBV7-3; J: TRBJ2-3; D: TRBD2; size: few; DNA: TGTGCCAGCAGCCAGGGACTAGCGTACGCAGATACGCAGTATTTT; CDR3: CASSQGLAYADTQYF
V: TRBV7-9; J: TRBJ1-1; D: NA; size: few; DNA: TGTGCCAGCAGCCCGTACAGTGGCACTGAAGCTTTCTTT; CDR3: CASSPYSGTEAFF
V: TRBV7-9; J: TRBJ2-7; D: TRBD1; size: many; DNA: TGTGCCAGCAGCCCCGGGACAGGGGTCCACGAGCAGTACTTC; CDR3: CASSPGTGVHEQYF
V: TRBV7-9; J: TRBJ2-7; D: NA; size: few; DNA: TGTGCCAGCAGCCCGGGACGGACGGTTGACTACGAGCAGTACTTC; CDR3: CASSPGRTVDYEQYF
V: TRBV12-3/TRBV12-4; J: TRBJ2-4; D: TRBD2; size: few; DNA: TGTGCCAGCACGCAACTAGCGGGAGGTCTCTCAGTAGACATTCAGTACTTC; CDR3: CASTQLAGGLSVDIQYF
V: TRBV6-5; J: TRBJ2-1; D: TRBD2; size: few; DNA: TGTGCCAGCATAAGTACCAGCGGGAGTTCCTACAATGAGCAGTTCTTC; CDR3: CASISTSGSSYNEQFF
V: TRBV7-9; J: TRBJ2-4; D: NA; size: NA; DNA: TGTGCCAGCAGCTTAGGACGAAGTACTAACTTTCAGTACTTC; CDR3: CASSLGRSTNFQYF
V: TRBV29-1; J: TRBJ1-5; D: TRBD1; size: NA; DNA: TGCAGCGTTTCAGGGACAGGGGGCGATCAGCCCCAGCATTTT; CDR3: CSVSGTGGDQPQHF
V: TRBV6-5; J: TRBJ1-5; D: NA; size: NA; DNA: TGTGCCAGCAGTGAGCGGGTCAATCAGCCCCAGCATTTT; CDR3: CASSERVNQPQHF
V: TRBV7-2; J: TRBJ2-1; D: NA; size: NA; DNA: TGTGCCAGCAGCCGACCCGGCGTGAGCTCCTACAATGAGCAGTTCTTC; CDR3: CASSRPGVSSYNEQFF
V: TRBV20-1; J: TRBJ1-2; D: TRBD1; size: many; DNA: TGCAGTGCTAGGGGTGGACAGGGGGCAAGGTCAGGGGGCTACACCTTC; CDR3: CSARGGQGARSGGYTF
V: TRBV30; J: TRBJ2-7; D: NA; size: NA; DNA: TGTGCCTGGGAACTTAAACTCTCCTACGAGCAGTACTTC; CDR3: CAWELKLSYEQYF
V: TRBV24-1; J: TRBJ1-2; D: NA; size: NA; DNA: TGTGCCACCAGTGACCCCGGGACCTCTAACTATGGCTACACCTTC; CDR3: CATSDPGTSNYGYTF
V: TRBV27; J: TRBJ1-1; D: NA; size: many; DNA: TGTGCCAGCAGTTCCCCCGACAGGAAGGAAGCTTTCTTT; CDR3: CASSSPDRKEAFF
V: TRBV9; J: TRBJ2-3; D: TRBD2; size: NA; DNA: TGTGCCAGCAGCGGAGAGGGACTAGCGGGAAGCACAGATACGCAGTATTTT; CDR3: CASSGEGLAGSTDTQYF
V: TRBV18; J: TRBJ1-5; D: NA; size: once; DNA: TGTGCCAGCTCATTCGGGGTCAATCAGCCCCAGCATTTT; CDR3: CASSFGVNQPQHF
V: TRBV2; J: TRBJ1-5; D: NA; size: few; DNA: TGTGCCAGCAGACAGGGCGGTCAGCCCCAGCATTTT; CDR3: CASRQGGQPQHF
V: TRBV12-3/TRBV12-4; J: TRBJ2-2; D: NA; size: NA; DNA: TGTGCCAGCAGACTAGCCCGGAACACCGGGGAGCTGTTTTTT; CDR3: CASRLARNTGELFF